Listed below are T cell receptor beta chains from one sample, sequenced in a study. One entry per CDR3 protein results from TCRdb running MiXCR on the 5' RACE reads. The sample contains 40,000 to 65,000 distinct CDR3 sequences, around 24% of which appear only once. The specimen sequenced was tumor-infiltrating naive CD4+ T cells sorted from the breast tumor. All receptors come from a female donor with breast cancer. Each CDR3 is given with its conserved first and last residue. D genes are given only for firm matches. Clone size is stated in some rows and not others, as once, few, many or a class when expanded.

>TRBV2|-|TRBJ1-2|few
CASSEQPNYGYTF
TGTGCCAGCAGTGAGCAGCCTAACTATGGCTACACCTTC
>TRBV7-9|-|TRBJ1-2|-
CASSPTGLFGYTF
TGTGCCAGCAGCCCCACGGGACTCTTTGGCTACACCTTC
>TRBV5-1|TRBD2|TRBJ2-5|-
CASSLGLAGGETQYF
TGCGCCAGCAGCTTGGGGCTAGCGGGAGGTGAGACCCAGTACTTC
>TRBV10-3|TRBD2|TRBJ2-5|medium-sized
CAISGTSGQETQYF
TGTGCCATCAGTGGGACTAGCGGCCAAGAGACCCAGTACTTC
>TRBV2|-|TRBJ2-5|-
CASSEAEVAQYF
TGTGCCAGCAGTGAAGCCGAGGTGGCCCAGTACTTC
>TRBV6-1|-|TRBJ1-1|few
CASRVATTGPAEAFF
TGTGCCAGCAGGGTCGCCACCACAGGGCCCGCTGAAGCTTTCTTT
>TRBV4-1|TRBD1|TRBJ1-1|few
CASSPTLGQGAVEAFF
TGCGCCAGCAGCCCAACCCTGGGACAGGGGGCGGTTGAAGCTTTCTTT
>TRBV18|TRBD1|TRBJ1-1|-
CASSRPQGGGIEAFF
TGTGCCAGCTCGCGACCCCAGGGAGGGGGCATTGAAGCTTTCTTT
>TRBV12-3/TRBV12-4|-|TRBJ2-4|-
CASSFGGLAKNIQYF
TGTGCCAGCAGTTTTGGCGGTCTAGCCAAAAACATTCAGTACTTC
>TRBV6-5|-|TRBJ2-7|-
CASSRDGSSYEQYF
TGTGCCAGCAGCCGTGACGGAAGCTCCTACGAGCAGTACTTC
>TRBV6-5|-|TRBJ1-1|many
CASSAGWAVNTEAFF
TGTGCCAGCAGTGCGGGCTGGGCGGTAAACACTGAAGCTTTCTTT
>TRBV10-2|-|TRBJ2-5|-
CASADPQETQYF
TGCGCCAGCGCCGACCCGCAAGAGACCCAGTACTTC
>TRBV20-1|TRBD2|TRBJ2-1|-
CSAKEPPKGSLTSEYYNEQLF
TGCAGTGCCAAGGAACCCCCTAAAGGATCGTTGACTAGCGAGTATTACAATGAGCAGCTCTTC
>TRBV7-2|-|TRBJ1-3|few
CASSQQGNTIYF
TGTGCCAGCAGCCAACAGGGAAACACCATATATTTT
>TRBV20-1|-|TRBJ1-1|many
CSPRGINTEAFF
TGCAGTCCTCGGGGGATTAACACTGAAGCTTTCTTT
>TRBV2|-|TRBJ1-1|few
CASSYSVRNTEAFF
TGTGCCAGCAGTTACAGTGTGCGGAACACTGAAGCTTTCTTT
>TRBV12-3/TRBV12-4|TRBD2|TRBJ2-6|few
CASSWSGRAFGANVLTF
TGTGCCAGCAGTTGGAGCGGGAGGGCCTTTGGGGCCAACGTCCTGACTTTC
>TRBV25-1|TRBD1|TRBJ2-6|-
CASSGTGSRSGANVLTF
TGTGCCAGCAGTGGGACAGGGAGCCGCTCTGGGGCCAACGTCCTGACTTTC
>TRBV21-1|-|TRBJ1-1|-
CASSKGRCPMNTEAFF
TGTGCCAGCAGCAAAGGCCGGTGCCCTATGAACACTGAAGCTTTCTTT
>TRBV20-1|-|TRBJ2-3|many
CSAPTGQASTDTQYF
TGCAGTGCCCCGACAGGCCAGGCTAGCACAGATACGCAGTATTTT
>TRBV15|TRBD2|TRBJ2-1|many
CATSRTSSGRLYEQFF
TGTGCCACCAGCAGAACATCTAGCGGGAGATTGTATGAGCAGTTCTTC
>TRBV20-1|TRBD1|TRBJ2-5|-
CSAKTGTGQETQYF
TGCAGTGCAAAAACCGGGACAGGGCAAGAGACCCAGTACTTC